This T cell receptor (beta chain) was identified during a study of blood T cell repertoires in COVID-19. This table comes from immunoSEQ multiplex PCR, and its TCRdb copy is limited to in-frame clones, with some not included. In the table there are some 270,000 clones, approximately 91% of which are singletons. CDR3 length: 12 amino acids. With 3 bases removed from V and 6 bases from J, the gap between germline ends came to 8 bases. Germline V gene lookup returns CDR1 KGHSH and CDR2 LQKENI. Symptom resolution, clearance, or two negative PCRs marked the recovered donors of Cohort 3. The origin of this receptor is a woman aged 40 to 50 who had recovered from COVID-19. The chain carries TRBV18 and TRBJ1-1; D unresolved. Sequencing was carried out using PBMCs or T cells enriched from blood (not recorded which). Written as DNA, the CDR3 is TGTGCCAGCTCACCGGGGAGGGCTGAAGCTTTCTTT. This translates into CASSPGRAEAFF.